This TCR beta chain was sequenced in a study of T cells in Graves' hyperthyroidism and ophthalmopathy. Study-level points and caveats: Appearing also in blood were most of the thyroid clonotypes expanded above 0.001.

The sample holds many counts of this clonotype. Its antigen remains unknown. Those with hyperthyroidism were 18 to 65 years old, newly diagnosed, and ill for under 2 months. Diagnosis relied on clinical symptoms, serum thyroxine and TRAb, thyroid ultrasound and orbital computed tomography. The CDR3 has 13 residues. Trimming shortened V by 3 bases and J by 3 bases, and 8 bases separated the two germline ends. Germline V CDR1 and CDR2: SGHNT, YENEEA. The CDR3 regions of TCR beta were amplified from RNA transcripts. TCR CDR3 underwent first-round RT-PCR with the HTBI primer set. TCRdb used MiXCR to reprocess the multiplex PCR reads, holding one entry per CDR3 protein. This table has about 480,000 distinct CDR3 sequences, approximately 15% appearing once.

The material sequenced was blood. V is TRBV11-3 and J is TRBJ1-2, with D unclear. This sequence was found in a woman aged 18-29 years with Graves' hyperthyroidism. The CDR3 nucleotides are TGTGCCAGCAGCTTTCGAGATTACTATGGCTACACCTTC. Its protein is CASSFRDYYGYTF.